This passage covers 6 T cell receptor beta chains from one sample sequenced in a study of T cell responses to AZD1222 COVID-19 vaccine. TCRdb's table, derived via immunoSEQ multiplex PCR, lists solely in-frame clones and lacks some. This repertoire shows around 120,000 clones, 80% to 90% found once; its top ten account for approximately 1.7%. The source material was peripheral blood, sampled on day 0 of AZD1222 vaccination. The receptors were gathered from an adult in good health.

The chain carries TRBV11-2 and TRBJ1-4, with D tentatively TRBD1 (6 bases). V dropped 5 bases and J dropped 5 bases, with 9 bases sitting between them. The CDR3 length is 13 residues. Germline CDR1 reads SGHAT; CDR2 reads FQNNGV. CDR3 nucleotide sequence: TGTGCCAGCAGCGCCACAGGGAATGAAAAACTGTTTTTT. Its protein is CASSATGNEKLFF.

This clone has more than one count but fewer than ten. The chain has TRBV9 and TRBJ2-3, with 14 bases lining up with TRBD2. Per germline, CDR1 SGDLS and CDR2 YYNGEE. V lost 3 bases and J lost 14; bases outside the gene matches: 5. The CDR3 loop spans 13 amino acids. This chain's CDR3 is CASSATSGGEGYF. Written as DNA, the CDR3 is TGTGCCAGCAGCGCGACTAGCGGGGGGGAAGGGTATTTT.

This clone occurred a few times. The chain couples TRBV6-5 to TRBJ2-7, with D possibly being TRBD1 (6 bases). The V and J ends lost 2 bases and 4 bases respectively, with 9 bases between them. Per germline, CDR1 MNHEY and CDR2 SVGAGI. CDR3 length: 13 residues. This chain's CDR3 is CASSYLTGYEQYF. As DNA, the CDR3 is TGTGCCAGCAGTTACCTGACAGGTTACGAGCAGTACTTC.

The CDR3 loop is CASSTDRVSTDTQYF. The CDR3 DNA follows: TGTGCCAGCAGCACTGACAGGGTTAGCACAGATACGCAGTATTTT. V is TRBV19 and J is TRBJ2-3, with 7 bases matching TRBD1. This CDR3 has 15 amino acids. Germline V lookup: CDR1 LNHDA, CDR2 SQIVND (reference sequence). Unmatched junction bases numbered 9, after V lost 9 bases and J lost 0 bases.

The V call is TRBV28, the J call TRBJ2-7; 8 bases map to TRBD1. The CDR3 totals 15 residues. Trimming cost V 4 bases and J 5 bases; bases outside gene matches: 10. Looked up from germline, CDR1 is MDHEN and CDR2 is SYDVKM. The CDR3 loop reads CASSSVARGLDEQYF. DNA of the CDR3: TGTGCCAGCAGTTCCGTCGCCAGGGGGCTAGACGAGCAGTACTTC.

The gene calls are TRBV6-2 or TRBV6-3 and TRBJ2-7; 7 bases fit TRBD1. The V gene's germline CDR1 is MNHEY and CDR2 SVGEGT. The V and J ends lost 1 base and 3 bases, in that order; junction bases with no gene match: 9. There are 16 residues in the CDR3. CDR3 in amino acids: CASSYWFETGFYEQYF. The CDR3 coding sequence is TGTGCCAGCAGTTACTGGTTCGAGACAGGGTTCTACGAGCAGTACTTC.